Sequencing of this T cell receptor beta chain was carried out in a study of post-analysis software for immune sequencing data. In the study overall: Patients had relapsing-remitting, secondary progressive or progressive-relapsing multiple sclerosis; some lacked subtype.

About this clonotype: The antigen remains undetermined.

Unique molecular identifiers were carried by the TCR beta cDNA libraries. The authors obtained 400,000 to 600,000 cDNA molecules from approximately 0.95 to 9.8 million T cells. TCRdb called the PCR reads again in MiXCR, with one record for every CDR3 protein. Of hundreds of thousands of distinct CDR3 sequences listed, 55% to 70% were seen once; the top ten hold 11%. Study-wide results and limits: Normalized Chao1 diversity in multiple sclerosis patients fell significantly below that of controls. Those samples that were prepared in the same batch co-clustered strongly by F measure. Compared with controls, patients had more of 4 to 6 TRBV segments, including TRBV5-6, TRBV5-1 and TRBV20-1.

Germline V CDR1 and CDR2: MNHEY, SVGEGT. The CDR3 sequence is 14 residues long. The chain carries TRBV6-2 or TRBV6-3 and TRBJ2-5; 9 nucleotides agree with TRBD2. The DNA end is a closer match to TRBJ2-7, so the J assignment may be wrong. This receptor was taken from a girl aged 2-10 years with multiple sclerosis. The sequenced sample consisted of blood. The CDR3 region has the DNA TGTGCCAGCAGTTACGGCGGGAGGGCCTCCGAGCAGTACTTC. As protein: CASSYGGRASEQYF.